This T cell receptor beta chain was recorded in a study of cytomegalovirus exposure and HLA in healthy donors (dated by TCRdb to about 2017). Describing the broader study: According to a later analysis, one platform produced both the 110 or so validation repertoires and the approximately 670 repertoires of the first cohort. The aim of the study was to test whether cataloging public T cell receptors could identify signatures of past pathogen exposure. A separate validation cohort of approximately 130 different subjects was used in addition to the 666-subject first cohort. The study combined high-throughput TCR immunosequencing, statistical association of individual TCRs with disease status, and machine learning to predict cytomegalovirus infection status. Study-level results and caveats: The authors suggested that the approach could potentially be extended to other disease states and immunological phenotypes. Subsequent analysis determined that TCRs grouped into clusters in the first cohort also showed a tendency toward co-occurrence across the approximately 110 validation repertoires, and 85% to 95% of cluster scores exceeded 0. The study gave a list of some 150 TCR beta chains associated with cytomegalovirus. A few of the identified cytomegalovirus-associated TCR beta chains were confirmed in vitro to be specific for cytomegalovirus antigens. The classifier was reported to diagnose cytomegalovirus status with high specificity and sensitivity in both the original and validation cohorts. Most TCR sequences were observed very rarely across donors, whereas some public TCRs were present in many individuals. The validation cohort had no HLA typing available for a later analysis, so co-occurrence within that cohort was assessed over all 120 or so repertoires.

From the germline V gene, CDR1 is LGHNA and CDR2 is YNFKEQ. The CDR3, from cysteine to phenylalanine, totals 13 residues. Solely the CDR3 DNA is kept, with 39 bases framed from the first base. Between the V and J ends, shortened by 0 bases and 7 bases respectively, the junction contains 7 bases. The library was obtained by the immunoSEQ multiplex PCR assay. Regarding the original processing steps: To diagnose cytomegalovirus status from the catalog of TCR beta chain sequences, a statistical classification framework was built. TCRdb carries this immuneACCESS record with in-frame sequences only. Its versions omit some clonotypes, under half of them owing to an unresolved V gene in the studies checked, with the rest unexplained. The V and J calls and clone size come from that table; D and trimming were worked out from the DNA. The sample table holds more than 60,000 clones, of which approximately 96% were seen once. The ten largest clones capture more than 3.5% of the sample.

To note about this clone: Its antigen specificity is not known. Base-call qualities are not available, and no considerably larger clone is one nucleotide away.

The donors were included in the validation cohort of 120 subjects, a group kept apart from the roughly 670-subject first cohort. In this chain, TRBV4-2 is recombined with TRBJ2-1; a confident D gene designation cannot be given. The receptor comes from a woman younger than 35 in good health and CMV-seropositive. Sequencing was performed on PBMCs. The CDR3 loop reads CASSQETRNEQFF. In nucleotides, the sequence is TGTGCCAGCAGCCAAGAAACACGAAATGAGCAGTTCTTC.